Listed below are T cell receptor beta chains from one sample, sequenced in a study of cytomegalovirus exposure and HLA in healthy donors. Profiling relied on immunoSEQ multiplex PCR, and the TCRdb table lists in-frame clones only, not all of them. The sample holds 150,000 or so clones, 65% to 85% seen once. The specimen was PBMCs. The receptors derive from a young man in good health and CMV-seronegative. Each CDR3 is given without its conserved first and last residue. D genes are given only for firm matches.

TRBV19 | . | ASSIRGSNQPQH
TRBV18 | TRBD1 | ASSPSGQGAIVNTEAF
TRBV7-9 | . | ASSNPGNNRVNTEAF
TRBV5-1 | TRBD1 | ASSLERTGYSLDYNEQF
TRBV19 | . | ASSQRGYGYT
TRBV6-1 | . | ASTRMEENTEAF
TRBV2 | . | ASNGERGSADSNQPQH
TRBV7-9 | . | ASSSTGSRQEAF
TRBV29-1 | . | SLSRANYGYT
TRBV14 | . | ASSQISLGVNEQF
TRBV13 | . | ASSPGGTQGYT
TRBV2 | . | ASGRAYGYT
TRBV5-1 | . | ASSLVPGNTDTQY
TRBV5-4 | TRBD1 | ASSLGSRGHDEAF
TRBV19 | TRBD1 | ASSTQGGQPQH
TRBV14 | TRBD1 | ASSRDSYAAGYGYT
TRBV11-2 | TRBD1 | ASSPDRDPPRIGELF
TRBV5-1 | . | ASSFTTGTSPAQY
TRBV27 | . | ASSPGSNYYEQY
TRBV18 | . | ASSPSGQNYEQY
TRBV18 | . | ASSPGSNQPQH
TRBV5-6 | TRBD1 | ASSFGQGTREQY
TRBV4-3 | TRBD1 | ASSDTRGDTQY